Presented here are 25 T cell receptor beta chains from one specimen sequenced in a study of blood T cell repertoires in COVID-19. Profiling relied on immunoSEQ multiplex PCR, and the TCRdb table lists in-frame clones only, not all of them. The sample consists of about 360,000 clones, approximately 86% of them appearing once. The sequenced material came from peripheral blood. The origin of the receptors is a woman in her fifties or sixties with COVID-19, enrolled during active disease.

V is TRBV30 and J is TRBJ2-5, with D possibly matching TRBD1 (6 bases). Trimming left V 0 bases short and J 3 bases short, with 8 bases between. CDR1 is GTSNPN and CDR2 is SVGIG in the germline V gene (reference sequence). The CDR3 is 13 amino acids. CDR3: CAWSVKGEETQYF. CDR3 nucleotides: TGTGCCTGGAGTGTAAAGGGGGAAGAGACCCAGTACTTC.

The chain has TRBV7-6 and TRBJ2-2; possible D gene TRBD2, 5 bases. V shed 1 base and J shed 1 base, with 7 bases lying between them. In germline, CDR1 is SGHVS, CDR2 FNYEAQ. The CDR3 spans 15 residues. The CDR3 DNA follows: TGTGCCAGCAGCTTAGAACTAGGGAACACCGGGGAGCTGTTTTTT. Its translation is CASSLELGNTGELFF.

The V call is TRBV7-2, the J call TRBJ1-2; maybe TRBD1 (6 bases). V was shortened by 5 bases and J by 3 bases, with 10 bases between the two germline ends. CDR1 SGHTA and CDR2 FQGNSA come from the germline V gene. The length of the CDR3 is 13 residues. CDR3 DNA sequence: TGTGCCAGCAGCAACCAGGGGCACTATGGCTACACCTTC. This gives the protein CASSNQGHYGYTF.

This chain joins TRBV10-2 and TRBJ1-5; weak D call: TRBD1 (6 bases). Germline assignment: CDR1 WSHSY and CDR2 SAAADI. The V end lost 1 base, the J end lost 3 bases, and 7 bases lay between the germline ends. There are 14 residues in the CDR3. The CDR3 DNA sequence: TGCGCCAGCAGTGAGTGGGACACCAATCAGCCCCAGCATTTT. It yields the protein CASSEWDTNQPQHF.

V usage is TRBV6-5 and J usage is TRBJ1-5; D possibly corresponds to TRBD1 (6 bases). V was clipped by 6 bases and J by 5 bases, with 17 bases between them. This CDR3 is built from 15 residues. Germline CDR1 is MNHEY and CDR2 is SVGAGI. Written as DNA, the CDR3 is TGTGCCAGCAGCCCCGGGAGGGACAAAGATCAGCCCCAGCATTTT. Its protein product is CASSPGRDKDQPQHF.

The V and J genes are TRBV7-8 and TRBJ2-5; 12 nucleotides line up with TRBD2. Germline trimming cut 4 bases from V and 14 bases from J; bases unmatched to any gene: 20. The CDR3 length is 17 residues. Looked up from germline, CDR1 is SGHVS and CDR2 is FQNEAQ. CDR3 region: CASSSLGLAGFTSRPYF. In DNA, the CDR3 is TGTGCCAGCAGCTCCCTAGGACTAGCGGGGTTCACATCTCGACCTTACTTC.

The chain employs TRBV2 and TRBJ2-3, with D perhaps TRBD2 (5 bases). Trimming took 4 bases from V and 6 from J, leaving 11 bases between them. Germline lookup yields CDR1 SNHLY and CDR2 FYNNEI. The CDR3 extends over 13 amino acids. The CDR3 nucleotides are TGTGCCAGCAGTGTTTCTCCGGGGGATACGCAGTATTTT. Its protein is CASSVSPGDTQYF.

The gene calls are TRBV21-1 and TRBJ1-1. TRBV21-1 is reported as a pseudogene. CDR3 length: 16 amino acids. The CDR3 loop reads CASSKVPGFPNTEAFF. The CDR3 coding sequence is TGTGCCAGCAGCAAAGTTCCCGGGTTCCCGAACACTGAAGCTTTCTTT.

This chain connects TRBV19 to TRBJ2-3; TRBD1 aligns across 8 bases. This CDR3 has 15 amino acids. Germline V gives CDR1 LNHDA, CDR2 SQIVND (reference sequence). V lost 6 bases to trimming and J lost 6 bases; unmatched junction nucleotides: 11. As DNA, the CDR3 is TGTGCCAGTAGCGCGGACAGGGTCGAGGGGGATACGCAGTATTTT. Its translation: CASSADRVEGDTQYF.

The V and J genes are TRBV5-1 and TRBJ2-7; 12 nucleotides agree with TRBD2. The CDR3 runs 15 residues. The J segment lost 2 bases and the V segment lost 3 bases, leaving 3 bases of the junction unmatched. CDR1 is SGHRS and CDR2 is YFSETQ in the germline V gene. Written as DNA, the CDR3 is TGCGCCAGCAGCTCTGGACTAGCGGGGACCTACGAGCAGTACTTC. Amino acids: CASSSGLAGTYEQYF.

The rearrangement links TRBV6-6 to TRBJ2-5; TRBD1 agrees at 8 bases. The CDR3 is 15 amino acids. V gave up 6 bases and J gave up 4 bases; unmatched junction bases: 10. CDR1 MNHNY and CDR2 SVGAGI come from the germline V gene (reference sequence). The CDR3 DNA reads TGTGCCAGCAGCCCAGGACAGGGACGGTCAGAGACCCAGTACTTC. Translated: CASSPGQGRSETQYF.

The gene calls are TRBV28 and TRBJ2-7; 14 bases are a match to TRBD2. The CDR3 has 16 amino acids. The trim removed 5 bases at V and 2 bases at J, leaving 5 bases unmatched. Germline CDR1 is MDHEN and CDR2 is SYDVKM. The CDR3 DNA follows: TGTGCCAGCAGTCGGACTAGCGGGGGGTCCCCCTACGAGCAGTACTTC. As protein: CASSRTSGGSPYEQYF.

The chain uses TRBV2 and TRBJ2-3; the match to TRBD2 covers 13 bases. Germline CDR1 is SNHLY and CDR2 is FYNNEI. The CDR3 has 16 amino acids. Germline trimming cut 4 bases from V and 3 bases from J; bases unmatched to any gene: 4. Here the CDR3 reads CASSVRLAGGTDTQYF. The CDR3 nucleotides read TGTGCCAGCAGTGTTAGACTAGCGGGGGGTACAGATACGCAGTATTTT.

This rearrangement joins TRBV6-2 or TRBV6-3 to TRBJ1-5; D is ambiguous. Germline V gene lookup returns CDR1 MNHEY and CDR2 SVGEGT. V lost 6 bases and J lost 6, with 15 bases in between. The CDR3 contains 14 residues. For the CDR3, the DNA is TGTGCCAGCAGCTCAACAGATTACTCTCAGCCCCAGCATTTT. This encodes CASSSTDYSQPQHF.

The gene calls are TRBV3-1 (or the pseudogene TRBV3-2) and TRBJ1-4; D gene ambiguous. CDR1 LGHDT and CDR2 YNNKEL come from the germline V gene (reference sequence). V gave up 1 base and J gave up 4 bases, with 10 bases separating them. The CDR3 is 15 residues long. The CDR3: CASSQGPMVNEKLFF. The CDR3, as DNA: TGTGCCAGCAGCCAAGGCCCTATGGTTAATGAAAAACTGTTTTTT.

This chain links TRBV28 with TRBJ2-7, with D possibly being TRBD1 (6 bases). This CDR3 comprises 13 residues. Looked up from germline, CDR1 is MDHEN and CDR2 is SYDVKM. CDR3 sequence: CAAGQSQTYEQYF. The CDR3 region has the DNA TGTGCGGCCGGACAGTCGCAAACCTACGAGCAGTACTTC.

The V and J genes are TRBV23-1 and TRBJ1-1, with D possibly TRBD1 on 5 matching bases. TRBV23-1 is an ORF, with its function uncertain. The CDR3 length is 15 residues. The V gene lost 11 bases and the J gene lost 3 bases, with 22 bases spanning the gap. The CDR3 spells CAPQQYIGAHTEAFF. In DNA form, the CDR3 reads TGCGCCCCCCAACAATATATAGGGGCCCACACTGAAGCTTTCTTT.

The chain is built from TRBV19 and TRBJ1-5, with 10 positions matching TRBD1. Germline V gene data show CDR1 as LNHDA and CDR2 as SQIVND (reference sequence). The CDR3 runs 17 residues. The junction had 9 bases not matched to a gene; V was cut back by 4 bases and J by 3 bases. The CDR3: CASSTGQGEGYNQPQHF. As DNA, the CDR3 is TGTGCCAGTAGTACCGGACAGGGGGAGGGCTACAATCAGCCCCAGCATTTT.

This chain uses TRBV15 with TRBJ2-7; TRBD2 agrees at 8 bases. The J segment lost 4 bases and the V segment lost 0 bases, leaving 5 bases of the junction unmatched. CDR3 length: 15 residues. From germline, CDR1 is LNHNV and CDR2 YYDKDF (reference sequence). CDR3 nucleotides: TGTGCCACCAGCAGAGATCCCAGCGGGGGTTACGAGCAGTACTTC. The encoded protein is CATSRDPSGGYEQYF.

The chain combines TRBV5-6 with TRBJ1-2, with unresolved D. V was trimmed by 4 bases and J by 6 bases, leaving 13 bases between them. Germline CDR1 and CDR2: SGHDT and YYEEEE. This CDR3 has 13 residues. The CDR3 sequence: CASSKSTYHGYTF. The CDR3, as DNA: TGTGCCAGCAGCAAATCTACCTATCATGGCTACACCTTC.

This clone has only one observation. This sequence joins TRBV11-2 and TRBJ1-5; D remains unclear. The CDR3 sequence is 13 residues long. The V gene lost 2 bases and the J gene lost 7 bases, with 9 bases spanning the gap. The germline gives CDR1 SGHAT, CDR2 FQNNGV. The CDR3 loop is CASSLPGTQPQHF. The CDR3 DNA follows: TGTGCCAGCAGCTTACCGGGAACCCAGCCCCAGCATTTT.

V usage is TRBV19 and J usage is TRBJ2-1; TRBD2 aligns across 8 bases. CDR3 length: 19 residues. The V segment lost 3 bases and the J segment 9 bases; nucleotides outside the gene matches: 22. From germline, CDR1 is LNHDA and CDR2 SQIVND (reference sequence). The DNA of the CDR3 is TGTGCCAGTAGTATGGACGGGGGGGCAAGCACCGGACGATTACGTGAGCAGTTCTTC. It translates to CASSMDGGASTGRLREQFF.

This rearrangement joins TRBV10-1 to TRBJ1-3; a possible D gene is TRBD1 (5 bases). The V gene's germline CDR1 is WNHNN and CDR2 SYGVQD (reference sequence). This CDR3 contains 19 residues. V was trimmed by 7 bases and J by 2 bases, leaving 27 bases between them. CDR3 sequence: CASTRYGGNRTSPGNTIYF. In DNA, the CDR3 is TGCGCCAGCACAAGATACGGGGGGAACAGAACCTCCCCTGGAAACACCATATATTTT.

The V call is TRBV18, the J call TRBJ2-7, with TRBD1 matching 8 bases. The CDR3 is made up of 14 amino acids. The junction had 3 bases not matched to a gene; V was cut back by 2 bases and J by 3 bases. Germline lookup yields CDR1 KGHSH and CDR2 LQKENI. CDR3 amino acids: CASSPGGQGYEQYF. CDR3 nucleotide sequence: TGTGCCAGCTCACCAGGAGGACAGGGCTACGAGCAGTACTTC.

V usage is TRBV7-3 and J usage is TRBJ2-5; tentative D call: TRBD2 (7 bases). The CDR3 extends over 15 amino acids. Trimming removed 2 bases at V and 2 bases at J, with 12 bases between. Germline V gene data show CDR1 as SGHTA and CDR2 as FQGTGA. CDR3 amino acids: CASSLGGALQETQYF. In DNA form, the CDR3 reads TGTGCCAGCAGCTTAGGGGGGGCGTTACAAGAGACCCAGTACTTC.